This TCR beta chain stems from a study of response to subunit inactivated influenza vaccine. CDR3 length equals 16 residues. The germline gives CDR1 SEHNR, CDR2 FQNEAQ (reference sequence). V lost 4 bases, J lost 4 bases, and 10 bases stayed unmatched. This clonotype came up a few times. Each CDR3 protein gets one entry after TCRdb re-called the RT-PCR reads with MiXCR. The sample consists of 500,000 to 600,000 distinct CDR3 sequences, roughly 13% of them appearing once. This TCR was sampled from a man in his fifties or sixties who received an inactivated influenza vaccine. The V gene is TRBV7-9, the J gene TRBJ2-3; 8 nucleotides line up with TRBD2. Sequencing used PBMCs from blood, obtained about 40 days after vaccination. CDR3 nucleotides: TGTGCCAGCAGCTCATTGATCGGGGGGGGAGCAGATACGCAGTATTTT. Its protein is CASSSLIGGGADTQYF. Full variable domain (outside the CDR3, taken from reference TRBV7-9 and TRBJ2-3): DTGVSQNPRHKITKRGQNVTFRCDPISEHNRLYWYRQTLGQGPEFLTYFQNEAQLEKSRLLSDRFSAERPKGSFSTLEIQRTEQGDSAMYLCASSSLIGGGADTQYFGPGTRLTVL.